These 31 T cell receptor beta chains share one sample of origin, sequenced in a study of shared clonotypes between healthy human individuals. Using immunoSEQ multiplex PCR, the repertoire was profiled, and TCRdb retains in-frame clones only, with some absent. In the table there are about 1.4 million clones, roughly 95% of which are singletons. The sequencing sample was made of naive CD4+ T cells sorted from blood. Described subset: CD45RA+ positively selected. The source is a man younger than 45 in good health.

This clone showed up just once. CDR3 DNA sequence: TGTGCCAGCGGGACAGCCCCGCGGACGGGAATCGGGGAGCTGTTTTTT. Its translation: CASGTAPRTGIGELFF. This chain uses TRBV9 with TRBJ2-2; TRBD1 matches at 7 bases. Germline assignment: CDR1 SGDLS and CDR2 YYNGEE. J lost 7 bases, V lost 7 bases, and 16 bases had no gene match. The CDR3 covers 16 residues.

Here the CDR3 reads CASGDRQGFNQPQHF. Here the CDR3 DNA reads TGTGCCAGCGGGGATAGACAGGGTTTCAATCAGCCCCAGCATTTT. The genes are TRBV2 and TRBJ1-5, with 7 positions matching TRBD1. CDR3 length equals 15 residues. Per the germline V gene, CDR1 is SNHLY and CDR2 is FYNNEI. Trimming cost V 8 bases and J 3 bases; bases outside gene matches: 10.

The CDR3 region is CASSVGGYRVRSYNEQFF. The CDR3 DNA sequence: TGTGCCAGCAGCGTCGGCGGGTATAGGGTCCGCTCCTACAATGAGCAGTTCTTC. The rearrangement uses TRBV9 and TRBJ2-1; TRBD2 is a possible D gene (5 bases). Per germline, CDR1 SGDLS and CDR2 YYNGEE. V was cut by 2 bases and J by 0 bases, with 18 bases left in between. The CDR3 is 18 residues long. Drawing the rest from reference TRBV9 and TRBJ2-1, the complete variable domain is DSGVTQTPKHLITATGQRVTLRCSPRSGDLSVYWYQQSLDQGLQFLIQYYNGEERAKGNILERFSAQQFPDLHSELNLSSLELGDSALYFCASSVGGYRVRSYNEQFFGPGTRLTVL.

V gene TRBV19 combines with J gene TRBJ2-1, with D uncertain. The CDR3 length is 13 residues. From germline, CDR1 is LNHDA and CDR2 SQIVND (reference sequence). The germline V and J ends were trimmed by 0 bases and 15 bases, with 15 bases remaining between them. For the CDR3, the DNA is TGTGCCAGTAGTATAGATCGGGCGACGGTGGGGTTCTTC. Amino acids: CASSIDRATVGFF.

The chain has TRBV2 and TRBJ2-7, with 9 bases identical to TRBD1. V was pared by 7 bases and J by 3 bases, with 7 bases of the junction left unmatched. The CDR3 is made up of 14 amino acids. The germline CDR1 and CDR2 sequences are SNHLY and FYNNEI. The DNA of the CDR3 is TGTGCCAGCATCTACCGGGACAGGGTCTACGAGCAGTACTTC. This gives the protein CASIYRDRVYEQYF.

The chain recombines TRBV7-2 with TRBJ2-2, with D maybe TRBD2 (6 bases). This CDR3 is built from 16 residues. Trimming took off 1 base at V and 4 bases at J, with 13 bases between the two ends. Per the germline V gene, CDR1 is SGHTA and CDR2 is FQGNSA. CDR3 region: CASSLELARVTGELFF. CDR3 bases: TGTGCCAGCAGCTTAGAACTAGCCCGAGTCACCGGGGAGCTGTTTTTT. Together with reference TRBV7-2 and TRBJ2-2, the CDR3 gives the full variable domain: GAGVSQSPSNKVTEKGKDVELRCDPISGHTALYWYRQSLGQGLEFLIYFQGNSAPDKSGLPSDRFSAERTGGSVSTLTIQRTQQEDSAVYLCASSLELARVTGELFFGEGSRLTVL.

V usage is TRBV4-3 and J usage is TRBJ1-1, with D hard to call. The V gene's germline CDR1 is LGHNA and CDR2 YSLEER. The V end was cut by 5 bases, the J end by 11 bases, with 15 bases between. This CDR3 region has 12 residues. The CDR3 reads CASSRSRGSAFF. The CDR3 DNA is TGCGCCAGCAGCAGATCTCGGGGTAGCGCTTTCTTT.

V is TRBV15 and J is TRBJ2-4; TRBD1 matches 10 bases. The CDR3 sequence is 16 residues long. CDR1 is LNHNV and CDR2 is YYDKDF in the germline V gene (reference sequence). The junction had 3 bases not matched to a gene; V was cut back by 3 bases and J by 1 base. The CDR3 bases are TGTGCCACCAGCAGCCGACAGGGGGCGGCCAAAAACATTCAGTACTTC. The encoded protein is CATSSRQGAAKNIQYF.

The V and J genes are TRBV2 and TRBJ2-7, with a weak D call TRBD2 (5 bases). Between the trimmed V and J ends, which lost 6 bases and 5 bases, there was a span of 14 bases. The CDR3 is 13 residues long. Germline loops: CDR1 SNHLY, CDR2 FYNNEI. CDR3 sequence: CASRYGVVNEQYF. The CDR3 DNA sequence: TGTGCCAGCAGGTACGGGGTGGTGAACGAGCAGTACTTC. The entire variable domain, with the rest obtained from reference TRBV2 and TRBJ2-7, is as follows: EPEVTQTPSHQVTQMGQEVILRCVPISNHLYFYWYRQILGQKVEFLVSFYNNEISEKSEIFDDQFSVERPDGSNFTLKIRSTKLEDSAMYFCASRYGVVNEQYFGPGTRLTVT.

To note about this clone: An end of the junction differs from the germline gene, which may be a read error. J is TRBJ1-5 and V is TRBV6-1; perhaps TRBD1 as D (5 bases). Germline V CDR1 and CDR2: MNHNS, SASEGT. This CDR3 is 14 amino acids long. In DNA, the CDR3 is TGTGCCACCAGTAGGGGAGGGGGCAATCAGCCCCAGCATTTT. Translating it yields CATSRGGGNQPQHF.

This chain joins TRBV4-3 and TRBJ2-5, with D tentatively TRBD1 or TRBD2 (5 bases each). The CDR3 is 16 amino acids. Trimming left V 4 bases short and J 5 bases short, with 20 bases between. From germline, CDR1 is LGHNA and CDR2 YSLEER. The CDR3 DNA reads TGCGCCAGCAGCCTAACCCCTAGCCAGGGTCAGGAGACCCAGTACTTC. It translates to CASSLTPSQGQETQYF.

The chain combines TRBV7-3 with TRBJ1-1, with 7 bases matching TRBD1. The CDR3 consists of 13 residues. Per the germline V gene, CDR1 is SGHTA and CDR2 is FQGTGA. V lost 5 bases to trimming and J lost 3 bases; unmatched junction nucleotides: 3. In DNA, the CDR3 is TGTGCCAGCAGCAAGCAGGGGGACACTGAAGCTTTCTTT. Protein product: CASSKQGDTEAFF.

The chain couples TRBV7-9 to TRBJ2-7; D may match TRBD1 or TRBD2 (5 bases each). This CDR3 has 19 amino acids. With 6 bases removed from V and 3 bases from J, the gap between germline ends came to 30 bases. Germline lookup yields CDR1 SEHNR and CDR2 FQNEAQ (reference sequence). The CDR3 DNA reads as TGTGCCAGCAGACAAAGATCCGGGACCGTGTTTCCCAATCGCTACGAGCAGTACTTC. Its protein product is CASRQRSGTVFPNRYEQYF.

V gene TRBV7-6 combines with J gene TRBJ1-4, with TRBD1 as a possible D gene (6 bases). From germline, CDR1 is SGHVS and CDR2 FNYEAQ. Trimming removed 5 bases from V and 8 bases from J, with 18 bases in between. The CDR3 covers 15 residues. The CDR3 sequence: CASSRIPGVGEKLFF. DNA for the CDR3: TGTGCCAGCAGCCGTATACCAGGGGTCGGAGAAAAACTGTTTTTT.

CDR3 DNA sequence: TGTGCCAGCAGCCCACAGGGGGCGTCCTACGAGCAGTACTTC. It translates to CASSPQGASYEQYF. V gene TRBV11-1 combines with J gene TRBJ2-7; 9 nucleotides line up with TRBD1. Germline V gene sequence: CDR1 SGHAT, CDR2 FQDESV (reference sequence). CDR3 length: 14 residues. V lost 5 bases to trimming and J lost 1 base; unmatched junction nucleotides: 3.

The CDR3: CASSLRGTEPSTDTQYF. CDR3 DNA: TGTGCCAGCAGCTTAAGGGGGACAGAACCTAGCACAGATACGCAGTATTTT. The chain carries TRBV7-8 and TRBJ2-3, with 7 bases lining up with TRBD1. CDR1 SGHVS and CDR2 FQNEAQ come from the germline V gene. The CDR3 spans 17 residues. J gave up 0 bases and V 2 bases, and 8 bases lay outside the gene matches.

The chain links TRBV11-2 to TRBJ1-1, with D perhaps matching TRBD1 (5 bases). The CDR3 has 16 amino acids. Deletions cut 0 bases from V and 7 bases from J, with 18 bases between. Germline V gives CDR1 SGHAT, CDR2 FQNNGV. The CDR3 spells CASSLEPHDRVDEAFF. The CDR3 nucleotides read TGTGCCAGCAGCTTAGAACCCCACGACAGAGTCGATGAAGCTTTCTTT.

The chain recombines TRBV10-1 with TRBJ1-2; 8 bases are shared with TRBD1. The CDR3 contains 16 residues. Trimming removed 0 bases from V and 8 bases from J; junction bases left unmatched: 11. CDR1 WNHNN and CDR2 SYGVQD come from the germline V gene (reference sequence). The CDR3 protein is CASSESRTGITGGYTF. The DNA for the CDR3 is TGCGCCAGCAGTGAGTCGAGGACAGGGATCACGGGCGGCTACACCTTC.

The chain joins TRBV5-1 to TRBJ2-3; 12 nucleotides agree with TRBD2. Looked up from germline, CDR1 is SGHRS and CDR2 is YFSETQ. The CDR3 contains 16 residues. Trimming took 0 bases from V and 4 from J; bases not matched to a gene: 3. Written as DNA, the CDR3 is TGCGCCAGCAGCTTGGGAGGACTAGCGGGACCAGATACGCAGTATTTT. Encoded protein: CASSLGGLAGPDTQYF.

V gene TRBV28 combines with J gene TRBJ2-2; no firm D call. V lost 5 bases and J 3 bases, leaving 7 bases between the germline ends. The length of the CDR3 is 13 residues. Germline V gene data show CDR1 as MDHEN and CDR2 as SYDVKM. The CDR3 DNA follows: TGTGCCAGCAGTGCCCGGGACACCGGGGAGCTGTTTTTT. Translation: CASSARDTGELFF.

This chain connects TRBV6-5 to TRBJ2-7; D gene ambiguous. This CDR3 is 14 amino acids long. Looked up from germline, CDR1 is MNHEY and CDR2 is SVGAGI. V was trimmed by 1 base and J by 4 bases, leaving 11 bases between them. The CDR3 DNA follows: TGTGCCAGCAGTTACTTCGGTATAGTGTACGAGCAGTACTTC. Translated: CASSYFGIVYEQYF.

The chain links TRBV27 to TRBJ1-1; maybe TRBD1 (5 bases). Germline-derived CDR1 and CDR2 are MNHEY and SMNVEV (reference sequence). CDR3 length: 16 amino acids. The V and J ends lost 6 bases and 1 base respectively, with 18 bases between them. CDR3 sequence: CASRPLAIRENTEAFF. The CDR3 coding sequence is TGTGCCAGCAGACCTCTTGCGATCAGGGAGAACACTGAAGCTTTCTTT.

The V gene is TRBV7-2, the J gene TRBJ2-5; TRBD2 might be the D (7 bases). CDR1 and CDR2 from the germline V gene are SGHTA and FQGNSA. The CDR3 is 14 residues long. Deletions cut 6 bases from V and 2 bases from J, with 13 bases between. This chain's CDR3 is CASRQGGGQETQYF. CDR3 bases: TGTGCCAGCAGGCAGGGAGGGGGGCAAGAGACCCAGTACTTC. The full variable domain, its missing parts supplied by reference TRBV7-2 and TRBJ2-5, is GAGVSQSPSNKVTEKGKDVELRCDPISGHTALYWYRQSLGQGLEFLIYFQGNSAPDKSGLPSDRFSAERTGGSVSTLTIQRTQQEDSAVYLCASRQGGGQETQYFGPGTRLLVL.

The chain links TRBV6-5 to TRBJ2-1; D is ambiguous. V dropped 6 bases and J dropped 7 bases, with 10 bases sitting between them. The CDR3 totals 12 residues. CDR1 and CDR2 (germline): MNHEY, SVGAGI. CDR3 coding DNA: TGTGCCAGCAGCGCCGTAGGGAATGAGCAGTTCTTC. It encodes CASSAVGNEQFF.

Regarding this clone: The sample has other DNA sequences that encode this CDR3 too. The V gene is TRBV18, the J gene TRBJ2-5; D remains ambiguous. Trimming cost V 3 bases and J 5 bases, with 10 bases left between them. Germline assignment: CDR1 KGHSH and CDR2 LQKENI. CDR3 length: 13 residues. The CDR3 bases are TGTGCCAGCTCACCTCTCGGTGGGGAGACCCAGTACTTC. This codes for CASSPLGGETQYF.

The V gene is TRBV5-1, the J gene TRBJ1-2; 8 nucleotides line up with TRBD1. CDR1 SGHRS and CDR2 YFSETQ come from the germline V gene. This CDR3 has 13 amino acids. Losses at the gene ends were 4 bases for V and 10 bases for J; bases not matched to a gene: 9. The CDR3 DNA follows: TGCGCCAGCAGCGGAGTCCCGGGACAGGACTACACCTTC. Residues: CASSGVPGQDYTF.

This chain joins TRBV10-3 and TRBJ1-2; a weak D match, TRBD1 (5 bases). The CDR3 runs to 13 residues. Trimming cost V 4 bases and J 4 bases, with 10 bases left between them. The germline gives CDR1 ENHRY, CDR2 SYGVKD. CDR3: CAISAGTLYGYTF. The CDR3 region has the DNA TGTGCCATCAGTGCCGGGACTCTCTATGGCTACACCTTC.

This chain links TRBV7-3 with TRBJ2-6, with D perhaps assigned TRBD1 or TRBD2 (5 bases each). V was trimmed by 3 bases and J by 3 bases, leaving 9 bases between them. The CDR3 loop spans 15 amino acids. Per the germline V gene, CDR1 is SGHTA and CDR2 is FQGTGA. CDR3 coding DNA: TGTGCCAGCAGCTTTCAGAGGGGTGGGGCCAACGTCCTGACTTTC. Protein product: CASSFQRGGANVLTF.

This rearrangement joins TRBV11-2 to TRBJ2-3, with D possibly called TRBD1 or TRBD2 (5 bases each). The CDR3 extends over 12 amino acids. Germline values: CDR1 SGHAT, CDR2 FQNNGV. V was clipped by 7 bases and J by 6 bases, with 11 bases between them. The CDR3 reads CASTSWGDTQYF. In DNA form, the CDR3 reads TGTGCCAGCACCTCTTGGGGGGATACGCAGTATTTT.

The chain joins TRBV4-2 to TRBJ2-1; TRBD1 matches at 9 bases. Germline CDR1 reads LGHNA; CDR2 reads YNFKEQ. The CDR3 is 16 residues long. Trimming at V came to 4 bases and at J to 3 bases, leaving 7 bases not matched to a gene. The CDR3 nucleotides read TGTGCCAGCAGCCTCACCGGGACAGGGAACTACAATGAGCAGTTCTTC. Translation gives CASSLTGTGNYNEQFF.

CDR3 sequence: CASRLTDRKSYEQYF. The CDR3 DNA sequence: TGTGCAAGTCGCTTGACGGACAGGAAATCCTACGAGCAGTACTTC. The rearrangement uses TRBV12-2 and TRBJ2-7; the table's D call TRBD1 went unverified against the DNA. TRBV12-2 constitutes a pseudogene. The CDR3 loop spans 15 amino acids.